A single sample is the source of the 9 T cell receptor beta chains below, sequenced in a study of T cells in localized non-small cell lung cancer (dated by TCRdb to the early 2020s). The library was made by the immunoSEQ multiplex PCR assay. Not all clones reach the TCRdb copy of this immuneACCESS table, which keeps in-frame sequences only. Checked studies attribute under half of the gap to unresolved V genes and leave the rest unexplained. The sample records 20,000 to 25,000 clones, 88% of which are singletons. Roughly 9.9% of the sample rests with the top ten. The material sequenced was peripheral blood mononuclear cells, taken before any cancer treatment. The receptors stem from a woman aged 35 to 70 with stage III lung adenocarcinoma.

The rearrangement joins TRBV7-8 to TRBJ1-1; TRBD1 matches at 7 bases. The CDR3 totals 14 residues. Germline V CDR1 and CDR2: SGHVS, FQNEAQ. V shed 1 base, J shed 6 bases, and the junction held 5 bases outside the gene matches. The CDR3 reads CASSLVDRDPEAFF. CDR3 sequence (DNA): TGTGCCAGCAGCTTAGTTGACAGGGACCCTGAAGCTTTCTTT.

The chain couples TRBV11-2 to TRBJ1-2, with D possibly being TRBD1 (6 bases). V dropped 6 bases and J dropped 2 bases, with 13 bases sitting between them. From germline, CDR1 is SGHAT and CDR2 FQNNGV. The CDR3 is made up of 14 amino acids. The CDR3 protein is CASRNLRGNYGYTF. The CDR3 DNA reads as TGTGCCAGCAGGAATCTCAGGGGCAACTATGGCTACACCTTC. Full variable domain (rest looked up from reference TRBV11-2 and TRBJ1-2): EAGVAQSPRYKIIEKRQSVAFWCNPISGHATLYWYQQILGQGPKLLIQFQNNGVVDDSQLPKDRFSAERLKGVDSTLKIQPAKLEDSAVYLCASRNLRGNYGYTFGSGTRLTVV.

The rearrangement uses TRBV20-1 and TRBJ1-1; D ambiguous. Germline values: CDR1 DFQATT, CDR2 SNEGSKA (reference sequence). This CDR3 contains 11 residues. Trimming shortened V by 4 bases and J by 2 bases, and 5 bases separated the two germline ends. The CDR3: CSAMGNTEAFF. The DNA for the CDR3 is TGCAGTGCTATGGGCAACACTGAAGCTTTCTTT.

V gene TRBV5-1 combines with J gene TRBJ1-6, with a tentative D call TRBD1 (6 bases). Trimming cost V 5 bases and J 8 bases, with 14 bases left between them. The V gene's germline CDR1 is SGHRS and CDR2 YFSETQ. This CDR3 is built from 14 residues. In DNA, the CDR3 is TGCGCCAGCAGACCAGGGGACGTGGATTCACCCCTCCACTTT. This sequence encodes CASRPGDVDSPLHF.

V is TRBV11-2 and J is TRBJ2-3; no firm D call. V was pared by 1 base and J by 7 bases, with 6 bases between. This CDR3 is built from 12 residues. Germline-derived CDR1 and CDR2 are SGHAT and FQNNGV. CDR3 loop: CASSLVSNTQYF. Here the CDR3 DNA reads TGTGCCAGCAGCTTAGTTTCCAATACGCAGTATTTT.

The chain employs TRBV29-1 and TRBJ2-7; 10 positions match TRBD1. CDR1 is SQVTM and CDR2 is ANQGSEA in the germline V gene. CDR3 length: 14 residues. Losses at the gene ends were 5 bases for V and 2 bases for J; bases not matched to a gene: 6. The CDR3 bases are TGCAGCGTTTCCGGACAGGGGGACCCCTACGAGCAGTACTTC. Its translation is CSVSGQGDPYEQYF.

The chain couples TRBV5-6 to TRBJ2-3; 8 bases are a match to TRBD2. The V gene end was trimmed by 4 bases and the J gene end by 4 bases; junction bases not matched to a gene: 11. This CDR3 contains 16 residues. Germline-derived CDR1 and CDR2 are SGHDT and YYEEEE. The CDR3 region is CASSHELLADADTQYF. The CDR3 coding sequence is TGTGCCAGCAGCCATGAGCTACTAGCGGACGCAGATACGCAGTATTTT.

This chain joins TRBV5-5 and TRBJ1-4; weak D call: TRBD1 (6 bases). Germline V CDR1 and CDR2: SGHKS, YYEKEE (reference sequence). The CDR3 has 19 amino acids. V lost 4 bases, J lost 3 bases, and 25 bases lay in between. In DNA, the CDR3 is TGTGCCAGCAGCCCGAGGGGCTTTAGGGCCGGACAGCCTAATGAAAAACTGTTTTTT. Translation gives CASSPRGFRAGQPNEKLFF.

The chain joins TRBV10-3 to TRBJ2-7, with 12 nucleotides matching TRBD2. Germline V gene lookup returns CDR1 ENHRY and CDR2 SYGVKD. Trimming removed 2 bases from V and 2 bases from J; junction bases left unmatched: 10. This CDR3 is 18 amino acids long. DNA of the CDR3: TGTGCCATCAGTGAGAGTGCGGTTCTAGCGGGGGGGGCCTACGAGCAGTACTTC. This codes for CAISESAVLAGGAYEQYF.